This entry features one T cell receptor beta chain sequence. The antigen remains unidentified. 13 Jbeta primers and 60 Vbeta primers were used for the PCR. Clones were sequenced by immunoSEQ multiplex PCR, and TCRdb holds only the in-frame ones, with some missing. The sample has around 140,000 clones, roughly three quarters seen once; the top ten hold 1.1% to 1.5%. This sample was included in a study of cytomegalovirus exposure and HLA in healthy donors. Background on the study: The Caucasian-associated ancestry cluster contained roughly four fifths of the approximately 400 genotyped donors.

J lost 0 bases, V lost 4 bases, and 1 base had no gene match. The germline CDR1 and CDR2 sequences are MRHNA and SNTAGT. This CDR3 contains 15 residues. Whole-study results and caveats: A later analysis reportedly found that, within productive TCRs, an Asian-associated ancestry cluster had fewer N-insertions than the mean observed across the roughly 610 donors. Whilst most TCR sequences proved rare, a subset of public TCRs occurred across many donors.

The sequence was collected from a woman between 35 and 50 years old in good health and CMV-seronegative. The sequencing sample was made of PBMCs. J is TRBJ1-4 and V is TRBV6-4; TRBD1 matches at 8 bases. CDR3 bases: TGTGCCAGCAGTGCGACAGGGGCAACTAATGAAAAACTGTTTTTT. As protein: CASSATGATNEKLFF.